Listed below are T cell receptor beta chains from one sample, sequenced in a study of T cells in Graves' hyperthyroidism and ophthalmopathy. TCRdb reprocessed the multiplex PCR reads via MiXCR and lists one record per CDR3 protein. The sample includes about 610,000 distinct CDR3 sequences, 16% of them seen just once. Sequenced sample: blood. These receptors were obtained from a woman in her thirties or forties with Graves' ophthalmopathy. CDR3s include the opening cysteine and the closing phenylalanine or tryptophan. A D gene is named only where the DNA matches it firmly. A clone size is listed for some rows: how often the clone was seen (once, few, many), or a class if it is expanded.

CDR3 protein: CSARDHASGGVLGTQYF
CDR3 DNA: TGCAGTGCTAGAGATCATGCTAGCGGGGGGGTGTTGGGGACCCAGTACTTC
clone size: many
J gene: TRBJ2-5
V gene: TRBV20-1
D gene: TRBD2

CDR3 protein: CASRPGPNTEAFF
CDR3 DNA: TGTGCCAGCCGACCGGGGCCCAACACTGAAGCTTTCTTT
clone size: NA
J gene: TRBJ1-1
V gene: TRBV19
D gene: NA

CDR3 protein: CASSPQDGTETQYF
CDR3 DNA: TGTGCCAGCTCACCCCAAGATGGGACGGAGACCCAGTACTTC
clone size: many
J gene: TRBJ2-5
V gene: TRBV18
D gene: NA

CDR3 protein: CASSFGRGAGQPQHF
CDR3 DNA: TGTGCCAGCAGTTTCGGTCGGGGCGCTGGTCAGCCCCAGCATTTT
clone size: NA
J gene: TRBJ1-5
V gene: TRBV12-3/TRBV12-4
D gene: NA

CDR3 protein: CASSGVENTEAFF
CDR3 DNA: TGTGCCAGCAGTGGGGTGGAGAACACTGAAGCTTTCTTT
clone size: many
J gene: TRBJ1-1
V gene: TRBV2
D gene: NA

CDR3 protein: CASSPSQASYGYTF
CDR3 DNA: TGTGCCAGCAGTCCCTCACAGGCTAGCTATGGCTACACCTTC
clone size: many
J gene: TRBJ1-2
V gene: TRBV28
D gene: NA

CDR3 protein: CATSDRTSGEQFF
CDR3 DNA: TGTGCCACCAGTGATAGGACTAGCGGTGAGCAGTTCTTC
clone size: few
J gene: TRBJ2-1
V gene: TRBV24-1
D gene: TRBD2

CDR3 protein: CSATPKGRGGYASNQPQHF
CDR3 DNA: TGCAGTGCTACCCCAAAGGGGCGTGGGGGGTATGCGAGCAATCAGCCCCAGCATTTT
clone size: few
J gene: TRBJ1-5
V gene: TRBV20-1
D gene: NA

CDR3 protein: CASRSTRGRGSYEQYF
CDR3 DNA: TGTGCCAGCAGATCAACAAGGGGGAGGGGATCCTACGAGCAGTACTTC
clone size: once
J gene: TRBJ2-7
V gene: TRBV27
D gene: NA

CDR3 protein: CASSTQGYEQFF
CDR3 DNA: TGCGCCAGCAGCACGCAGGGCTATGAGCAGTTCTTC
clone size: NA
J gene: TRBJ2-1
V gene: TRBV5-1
D gene: NA

CDR3 protein: CASKEGRGNEQFF
CDR3 DNA: TGTGCCAGCAAGGAGGGCCGGGGGAATGAGCAGTTCTTC
clone size: few
J gene: TRBJ2-1
V gene: TRBV2
D gene: NA

CDR3 protein: CASSLLQGAPYEQYF
CDR3 DNA: TGTGCCAGCAGTTTGTTACAGGGAGCTCCTTACGAGCAGTACTTC
clone size: many
J gene: TRBJ2-7
V gene: TRBV12-3/TRBV12-4
D gene: NA

CDR3 protein: CASGTGTSGSRRPYEQYF
CDR3 DNA: TGTGCCAGCGGGACCGGGACTAGCGGGAGCCGCCGCCCTTACGAGCAGTACTTC
clone size: NA
J gene: TRBJ2-7
V gene: TRBV12-3/TRBV12-4
D gene: TRBD2

CDR3 protein: CASSLAGGRADEQFF
CDR3 DNA: TGTGCCAGCAGTCTAGCGGGGGGGCGTGCGGATGAGCAGTTCTTC
clone size: NA
J gene: TRBJ2-1
V gene: TRBV6-1
D gene: TRBD2

CDR3 protein: CASSWEGRNTEAFF
CDR3 DNA: TGTGCCAGCAGTTGGGAGGGGAGGAACACTGAAGCTTTCTTT
clone size: NA
J gene: TRBJ1-1
V gene: TRBV27
D gene: NA

CDR3 protein: CASSREGPTGGYTF
CDR3 DNA: TGCGCCAGCAGCCGGGAAGGTCCTACGGGGGGCTACACCTTC
clone size: many
J gene: TRBJ1-2
V gene: TRBV5-1
D gene: NA

CDR3 protein: CASSESPYTRTDTQYF
CDR3 DNA: TGCGCCAGCAGTGAGTCGCCCTATACTCGCACAGATACGCAGTATTTT
clone size: NA
J gene: TRBJ2-3
V gene: TRBV10-2
D gene: NA

CDR3 protein: CAWSPGGQVEETQYF
CDR3 DNA: TGTGCCTGGAGCCCAGGCGGACAGGTTGAAGAGACCCAGTACTTC
clone size: NA
J gene: TRBJ2-5
V gene: TRBV30
D gene: TRBD1

CDR3 protein: CASSFQGSYNSPLHF
CDR3 DNA: TGTGCCAGCAGTTTCCAGGGGTCCTATAATTCACCCCTCCACTTT
clone size: NA
J gene: TRBJ1-6
V gene: TRBV27
D gene: NA

CDR3 protein: CASSSNGYGYTF
CDR3 DNA: TGTGCCAGCAGCTCCAACGGCTATGGCTACACCTTC
clone size: few
J gene: TRBJ1-2
V gene: TRBV12-3/TRBV12-4
D gene: NA

CDR3 protein: CSVIVGSPPNEQYF
CDR3 DNA: TGCAGCGTAATCGTCGGGAGTCCCCCCAACGAGCAGTACTTC
clone size: few
J gene: TRBJ2-7
V gene: TRBV29-1
D gene: NA

CDR3 protein: CSAPLAGGRYEQFF
CDR3 DNA: TGCAGTGCTCCCCTAGCGGGGGGGCGTTATGAGCAGTTCTTC
clone size: many
J gene: TRBJ2-1
V gene: TRBV20-1
D gene: TRBD2

CDR3 protein: CASSLGVVDIQYF
CDR3 DNA: TGTGCCAGTAGCTTGGGGGTAGTTGACATTCAGTACTTC
clone size: few
J gene: TRBJ2-4
V gene: TRBV19
D gene: NA

CDR3 protein: CASSRAQGADTEAFF
CDR3 DNA: TGTGCCAGCAGCCGAGCCCAGGGGGCGGACACTGAAGCTTTCTTT
clone size: many
J gene: TRBJ1-1
V gene: TRBV3-1
D gene: TRBD1

CDR3 protein: CASSLGLAGNTDTQYF
CDR3 DNA: TGTGCCAGCAGCTTAGGCCTAGCGGGTAACACAGATACGCAGTATTTT
clone size: many
J gene: TRBJ2-3
V gene: TRBV11-2
D gene: TRBD2

CDR3 protein: CASSTNRGVKTEAFF
CDR3 DNA: TGTGCCAGTAGTACGAACAGGGGAGTAAAAACTGAAGCTTTCTTT
clone size: NA
J gene: TRBJ1-1
V gene: TRBV19
D gene: TRBD1

CDR3 protein: CASSTSYGGPQHF
CDR3 DNA: TGTGCCAGCAGCACATCTTATGGGGGTCCCCAGCATTTT
clone size: NA
J gene: TRBJ1-5
V gene: TRBV7-9
D gene: NA

CDR3 protein: CATKEGTDTEAFF
CDR3 DNA: TGTGCCACCAAGGAGGGGACGGACACTGAAGCTTTCTTT
clone size: many
J gene: TRBJ1-1
V gene: TRBV24-1
D gene: NA

CDR3 protein: CASSYQSHNEQFF
CDR3 DNA: TGTGCCAGCAGTTACCAGAGCCACAATGAGCAGTTCTTC
clone size: many
J gene: TRBJ2-1
V gene: TRBV28
D gene: NA

CDR3 protein: CSAPPSGRGTEAFF
CDR3 DNA: TGCAGTGCTCCGCCCAGCGGTCGCGGTACTGAAGCTTTCTTT
clone size: many
J gene: TRBJ1-1
V gene: TRBV20-1
D gene: NA

CDR3 protein: CASNQGLDGYTF
CDR3 DNA: TGTGCCAGCAACCAGGGTTTAGATGGCTACACCTTC
clone size: many
J gene: TRBJ1-2
V gene: TRBV5-6
D gene: NA

CDR3 protein: CASSSRDSLNQPQHF
CDR3 DNA: TGTGCCAGCAGTTCCCGGGACAGCCTCAATCAGCCCCAGCATTTT
clone size: few
J gene: TRBJ1-5
V gene: TRBV6-2/TRBV6-3
D gene: TRBD1

CDR3 protein: CASRKMSYLSTDTQYF
CDR3 DNA: TGTGCCAGCAGAAAAATGTCGTATTTGTCCACAGATACGCAGTATTTT
clone size: many
J gene: TRBJ2-3
V gene: TRBV6-1
D gene: NA

CDR3 protein: CASSDRGLANYGYTF
CDR3 DNA: TGCGCCAGCAGTGATCGGGGACTAGCTAACTATGGCTACACCTTC
clone size: NA
J gene: TRBJ1-2
V gene: TRBV10-2
D gene: NA

CDR3 protein: CASSMTSLETQYF
CDR3 DNA: TGTGCCAGCAGCATGACAAGTTTGGAGACCCAGTACTTC
clone size: many
J gene: TRBJ2-5
V gene: TRBV7-3
D gene: NA

CDR3 protein: CASSPSDRGNTEAFF
CDR3 DNA: TGTGCCAGCAGTCCCTCTGACAGGGGGAACACTGAAGCTTTCTTT
clone size: NA
J gene: TRBJ1-1
V gene: TRBV12-3/TRBV12-4
D gene: TRBD1

CDR3 protein: CASSQGTGGSYEQYF
CDR3 DNA: TGTGCCAGCTCCCAGGGGACAGGGGGCTCCTACGAGCAGTACTTC
clone size: few
J gene: TRBJ2-7
V gene: TRBV18
D gene: TRBD1

CDR3 protein: CSAWTSGVNEQFF
CDR3 DNA: TGCAGTGCCTGGACTAGCGGGGTCAATGAGCAGTTCTTC
clone size: few
J gene: TRBJ2-1
V gene: TRBV20-1
D gene: TRBD2

CDR3 protein: CASSRLAGVHEQFF
CDR3 DNA: TGTGCCAGCAGTAGACTAGCGGGAGTTCATGAGCAGTTCTTC
clone size: many
J gene: TRBJ2-1
V gene: TRBV6-2/TRBV6-3
D gene: TRBD2

CDR3 protein: CASSQESSGNRTDTQYF
CDR3 DNA: TGTGCCAGCAGCCAAGAGTCTAGCGGGAATAGGACAGATACGCAGTATTTT
clone size: NA
J gene: TRBJ2-3
V gene: TRBV3-1
D gene: TRBD2

CDR3 protein: CASSAPGLAGGPADTQYF
CDR3 DNA: TGTGCCAGCAGTGCCCCGGGACTAGCGGGAGGGCCGGCAGATACGCAGTATTTT
clone size: NA
J gene: TRBJ2-3
V gene: TRBV28
D gene: TRBD2

CDR3 protein: CAWSVTADTQYF
CDR3 DNA: TGTGCCTGGAGTGTAACCGCAGATACGCAGTATTTT
clone size: many
J gene: TRBJ2-3
V gene: TRBV30
D gene: NA

CDR3 protein: CSADRGVDEAFF
CDR3 DNA: TGCAGTGCCGACCGGGGGGTCGACGAAGCTTTCTTT
clone size: few
J gene: TRBJ1-1
V gene: TRBV20-1
D gene: NA

CDR3 protein: CASRWDRVRTEAFF
CDR3 DNA: TGTGCCAGCAGATGGGACAGGGTCCGCACTGAAGCTTTCTTT
clone size: many
J gene: TRBJ1-1
V gene: TRBV2
D gene: TRBD1

CDR3 protein: CASKGGGPNEKLFF
CDR3 DNA: TGTGCCAGCAAAGGCGGGGGACCTAATGAAAAACTGTTTTTT
clone size: few
J gene: TRBJ1-4
V gene: TRBV2
D gene: NA

CDR3 protein: CASSFRGLNEKLFF
CDR3 DNA: TGTGCCAGCAGTTTTCGTGGTTTAAATGAAAAACTGTTTTTT
clone size: many
J gene: TRBJ1-4
V gene: TRBV12-3/TRBV12-4
D gene: NA

CDR3 protein: CASSQGTGGDEKLFF
CDR3 DNA: TGTGCCAGCAGCCAAGGGACAGGTGGGGACGAAAAACTGTTTTTT
clone size: many
J gene: TRBJ1-4
V gene: TRBV3-1
D gene: TRBD1

CDR3 protein: CASSYSPSARAGANVLTF
CDR3 DNA: TGTGCCAGCAGTTACTCGCCTAGCGCAAGGGCTGGGGCCAACGTCCTGACTTTC
clone size: NA
J gene: TRBJ2-6
V gene: TRBV6-5
D gene: NA

CDR3 protein: CASSPSYILSGGVAKNIQYF
CDR3 DNA: TGTGCCAGCTCACCAAGTTACATCCTCAGCGGGGGGGTAGCCAAAAACATTCAGTACTTC
clone size: once
J gene: TRBJ2-4
V gene: TRBV2
D gene: TRBD2

CDR3 protein: CASSPWTGFTNEQFF
CDR3 DNA: TGTGCCAGCAGTCCATGGACAGGGTTCACCAATGAGCAGTTCTTC
clone size: NA
J gene: TRBJ2-1
V gene: TRBV12-3/TRBV12-4
D gene: TRBD1

CDR3 protein: CASSLLLAGGSSDTQYF
CDR3 DNA: TGTGCCAGCAGCCTCCTCCTGGCGGGGGGCTCCTCAGATACGCAGTATTTT
clone size: NA
J gene: TRBJ2-3
V gene: TRBV5-6
D gene: TRBD2

CDR3 protein: CASSFRGSGSQETQYF
CDR3 DNA: TGTGCCAGCAGCTTCCGGGGGAGCGGGAGCCAAGAGACCCAGTACTTC
clone size: many
J gene: TRBJ2-5
V gene: TRBV7-2
D gene: TRBD2

CDR3 protein: CASDPGGANSPLHF
CDR3 DNA: TGTGCCAGCGATCCGGGTGGGGCAAATTCACCCCTCCACTTT
clone size: many
J gene: TRBJ1-6
V gene: TRBV5-5
D gene: NA

CDR3 protein: CASRTPGRNYEQYF
CDR3 DNA: TGTGCCAGCAGGACGCCGGGACGAAACTACGAGCAGTACTTC
clone size: NA
J gene: TRBJ2-7
V gene: TRBV6-1
D gene: NA

CDR3 protein: CASSRTSLAQYF
CDR3 DNA: TGTGCCAGCAGCCGGACTAGCCTGGCCCAGTACTTC
clone size: NA
J gene: TRBJ2-5
V gene: TRBV2
D gene: TRBD2